Presented here are 19 T cell receptor beta chains from one specimen sequenced in a study of blood T cell repertoires in COVID-19. Profiled with immunoSEQ multiplex PCR; TCRdb holds only in-frame clones, not every one. The table includes about 62,000 clones, roughly 92% detected once. What was sequenced was peripheral blood. All receptors derive from a human donor in a cohort sampled during active COVID-19.

This sequence joins TRBV3-1 (or the pseudogene TRBV3-2) and TRBJ1-5; 9 bases are a match to TRBD1. V dropped 5 bases and J dropped 6; count of bases not matched to a gene: 11. Looked up from germline, CDR1 is LGHDT and CDR2 is YNNKEL (reference sequence). This CDR3 is built from 16 residues. The CDR3 sequence: CASSGTDRGFSQPQHF. CDR3 DNA sequence: TGTGCCAGCAGCGGGACCGACAGGGGGTTTAGTCAGCCCCAGCATTTT.

The table lists this clone with a count of one. This sequence joins TRBV11-2 and TRBJ1-4; 9 nucleotides match TRBD1. CDR1 is SGHAT, CDR2 FQNNGV, per germline. This CDR3 has 15 amino acids. V gave up 1 base and J gave up 8 bases; unmatched junction bases: 5. The CDR3 DNA reads TGTGCCAGCAGCTTAGCACAGGGGGCGCAGGAAAAACTGTTTTTT. Residues: CASSLAQGAQEKLFF.

The genes are TRBV4-2 and TRBJ2-5; the match to TRBD2 covers 7 bases. This CDR3 region has 15 residues. Germline lookup yields CDR1 LGHNA and CDR2 YNFKEQ. Trimming at V came to 1 base and at J to 1 base, leaving 3 bases not matched to a gene. The CDR3: CASSQGTSVQETQYF. The CDR3 nucleotides are TGTGCCAGCAGCCAAGGTACTAGCGTCCAAGAGACCCAGTACTTC.

The chain combines TRBV7-2 with TRBJ2-6; 7 bases line up with TRBD1. Losses at the gene ends were 6 bases for V and 2 bases for J; bases not matched to a gene: 7. This CDR3 has 16 amino acids. Germline V gene sequence: CDR1 SGHTA, CDR2 FQGNSA. The DNA for the CDR3 is TGTGCCAGCAGTAGGGACAGTTCTCCTGGGGCCAACGTCCTGACTTTC. This codes for CASSRDSSPGANVLTF.

This clone was recorded only once. The chain joins TRBV20-1 to TRBJ1-1, with D possibly TRBD1 on 5 matching bases. This CDR3 has 11 residues. Per germline, CDR1 DFQATT and CDR2 SNEGSKA (reference sequence). V was clipped by 5 bases and J by 6 bases, with 10 bases between them. The CDR3 coding sequence is TGCAGTGCTCCAGGGTTCCCTGAAGCTTTCTTT. This translates into CSAPGFPEAFF.

The chain carries TRBV7-2 and TRBJ2-1; 11 positions agree with TRBD2. Germline CDR1 reads SGHTA; CDR2 reads FQGNSA. This CDR3 is built from 15 residues. The V and J ends lost 2 bases and 10 bases, in that order; junction bases with no gene match: 7. The CDR3 spells CASSLSGLAGWEQFF. For the CDR3, the DNA is TGTGCCAGCAGCTTAAGTGGACTAGCGGGTTGGGAGCAGTTCTTC.

For the CDR3, the DNA is TGTGCCAGCGGCCCAGGCCCTTTAACCGATGAGCAGTTCTTC. It translates to CASGPGPLTDEQFF. The V gene is TRBV27, the J gene TRBJ2-1; D is unresolved. The CDR3 loop spans 14 amino acids. The V end lost 8 bases, the J end lost 8 bases, and 19 bases lay between the germline ends. Germline CDR1 and CDR2: MNHEY and SMNVEV (reference sequence).

The V gene is TRBV5-3, the J gene TRBJ2-3, with 10 bases aligning to TRBD1. TRBV5-3 is an ORF, with its function uncertain. The V gene end was trimmed by 3 bases and the J gene end by 3 bases; junction bases not matched to a gene: 22. The CDR3 is made up of 21 amino acids. The CDR3 sequence is CARSWGHLNRQGAKGTDTQYF. CDR3 in DNA: TGTGCCAGAAGCTGGGGACACCTAAACCGACAGGGGGCTAAGGGGACAGATACGCAGTATTTT.

The chain joins TRBV4-2 to TRBJ1-2, with 9 positions matching TRBD1. The CDR3 covers 15 residues. Per germline, CDR1 LGHNA and CDR2 YNFKEQ. The V gene end was trimmed by 3 bases and the J gene end by 2 bases; junction bases not matched to a gene: 4. The CDR3 DNA reads as TGTGCCAGCAGCCATCTTGGACAGGGGAACTATGGCTACACCTTC. Amino acids: CASSHLGQGNYGYTF.

This chain connects TRBV6-2 or TRBV6-3 to TRBJ2-7; the D gene is possibly TRBD1 (6 bases). CDR3 length: 15 residues. V was pared by 0 bases and J by 4 bases, with 13 bases between. In germline, CDR1 is MNHEY, CDR2 SVGEGT. The CDR3 protein is CASSYSGQNFYEQYF. The CDR3 DNA reads as TGTGCCAGCAGTTACTCCGGACAGAATTTTTACGAGCAGTACTTC.

The chain combines TRBV30 with TRBJ1-1; D gene uncertain. Germline lookup yields CDR1 GTSNPN and CDR2 SVGIG (reference sequence). V lost 7 bases and J lost 1, with 16 bases in between. The CDR3 is 14 amino acids. CDR3 nucleotide sequence: TGTGCCTCTTCAACAACCTGGAGGAACACTGAAGCTTTCTTT. Amino acids: CASSTTWRNTEAFF.

V usage is TRBV5-5 and J usage is TRBJ2-1, with D possibly being TRBD1 (5 bases). Germline assignment: CDR1 SGHKS and CDR2 YYEKEE (reference sequence). V lost 5 bases and J lost 9, with 15 bases in between. The CDR3 is 13 residues long. This CDR3 reads CASSTGWSTEQFF. In DNA form, the CDR3 reads TGTGCCAGCAGTACAGGATGGAGTACTGAGCAGTTCTTC.

V and J are TRBV7-3 and TRBJ2-1; 8 bases map to TRBD2. With V trimmed by 5 bases and J by 6 bases, 3 bases remained unmatched. Germline CDR1 is SGHTA and CDR2 is FQGTGA. The CDR3 consists of 13 residues. CDR3 DNA: TGTGCCAGCAGCCTCGGGACTAGCAATGAGCAGTTCTTC. Translated: CASSLGTSNEQFF.

This chain connects TRBV10-3 to TRBJ1-5, with TRBD1 as a possible D gene (6 bases). The length of the CDR3 is 15 residues. V lost 4 bases and J lost 5, with 15 bases in between. CDR1 and CDR2 (germline): ENHRY, SYGVKD. The CDR3 region has the DNA TGTGCCATCAGTGGGCGGCAGGGGCCTGATCAGCCCCAGCATTTT. Translation gives CAISGRQGPDQPQHF.

This clone was counted a single time. The chain links TRBV12-5 to TRBJ2-1; 10 nucleotides match TRBD2. Looked up from germline, CDR1 is LGHNT and CDR2 is FRNRAP. The CDR3 is 17 amino acids. After removal of 1 base from V and 8 bases from J, the junction contained 11 bases not matched to a gene. CDR3 protein: CASGLGNSGGAGDEQFF. The DNA for the CDR3 is TGTGCTAGTGGTTTGGGGAACAGCGGGGGGGCCGGTGATGAGCAGTTCTTC. Full variable domain (outside the CDR3, taken from reference TRBV12-5 and TRBJ2-1): DARVTQTPRHKVTEMGQEVTMRCQPILGHNTVFWYRQTMMQGLELLAYFRNRAPLDDSGMPKDRFSAEMPDATLATLKIQPSEPRDSAVYFCASGLGNSGGAGDEQFFGPGTRLTVL.

The V and J genes are TRBV28 and TRBJ1-2; 9 bases line up with TRBD1. This CDR3 is built from 15 residues. Germline CDR1 MDHEN, CDR2 SYDVKM. V gave up 8 bases and J gave up 4 bases; unmatched junction bases: 11. This chain's CDR3 is CASRPRDRDSYGYTF. The CDR3 nucleotides are TGTGCCAGCCGACCCCGGGACAGGGATTCCTATGGCTACACCTTC.

J is TRBJ2-1 and V is TRBV5-6; D possibly corresponds to TRBD2 (6 bases). CDR3 length equals 15 residues. Trimming left V 0 bases short and J 6 bases short, with 13 bases between. The germline CDR1 and CDR2 sequences are SGHDT and YYEEEE. The CDR3 DNA follows: TGTGCCAGCAGCTTGGGACTAGTCATTTCCAATGAGCAGTTCTTC. The encoded protein is CASSLGLVISNEQFF. The variable domain in full, with the rest retrieved from reference TRBV5-6 and TRBJ2-1, is DAGVTQSPTHLIKTRGQQVTLRCSPKSGHDTVSWYQQALGQGPQFIFQYYEEEERQRGNFPDRFSGHQFPNYSSELNVNALLLGDSALYLCASSLGLVISNEQFFGPGTRLTVL.

The genes are TRBV12-3 or TRBV12-4 and TRBJ1-1; D is possibly TRBD1 (6 bases). CDR3 length: 13 amino acids. V shed 5 bases and J shed 4 bases, with 11 bases lying between them. The CDR3: CASSVGGVTEAFF. The CDR3 nucleotides are TGTGCCAGCAGTGTAGGGGGAGTCACTGAAGCTTTCTTT.

The chain combines TRBV27 with TRBJ2-7; D uncertain. The CDR3 is made up of 17 amino acids. Trimming took off 4 bases at V and 0 bases at J, with 19 bases between the two ends. Germline values: CDR1 MNHEY, CDR2 SMNVEV (reference sequence). The CDR3 coding sequence is TGTGCCAGCAGTTCGACCCCCAGGCCAACGAGCTCCTACGAGCAGTACTTC. It specifies CASSSTPRPTSSYEQYF.